This T cell receptor (beta chain) was observed in a study of cytomegalovirus exposure and HLA in healthy donors. This CDR3 has 15 residues. CDR1 and CDR2 (germline): ENHRY, SYGVKD. V was clipped by 2 bases and J by 4 bases, with 14 bases between them. Method: immunoSEQ multiplex PCR; TCRdb's copy keeps in-frame clones and lacks some. The sample holds about 220,000 clones, 80% to 90% seen once. This sequence was found in a woman between 18 and 29 years old in good health and CMV-seronegative. The sample was PBMCs. V is TRBV10-3 and J is TRBJ1-2; D unclear. CDR3 nucleotides: TGTGCCATCAGTGAGCTCGTAGGGAGCATCTATGGCTACACCTTC. Protein: CAISELVGSIYGYTF.